This note documents a single T cell receptor (beta chain) sequence. No cognate antigen has been identified for it. The sample holds no much larger clone one base away, and base qualities are not on file. The source of the sample is a study of blood T cells in healthy people across ages (dated by TCRdb to the mid-2010s). About the investigation overall: In model experiments, template switching captured about one uniquely barcoded TCR beta cDNA molecule for every two T cells. The donors were divided into four age groups: young (average approximately 16 years), middle-aged (about 40), aged (approximately 62) and long-lived (roughly 82). Two additional independent replicas of 1 million unique cDNA reads from the same blood draw were analyzed for two donors (one aged 18 to 30 and one aged 80 or older). The study measured age-related changes in TCR beta repertoire diversity using deep sequencing normalized with unique cDNA molecular identifiers. To avoid experimental bias, donors of different ages were spread randomly across the sequencing lanes. Here is what the overall study found, with its caveats: Estimates of total diversity based on one million sequenced T cells were considered lower bounds and underestimates. Observed TCR beta diversity per million T cells fell roughly linearly with age, and a significant reduction was already apparent by age roughly 41. Donor CMV infection status was unknown, potentially confounding age-related changes in expanded clonotypes. Since profiling was done on bulk unsorted PBMCs, naive and antigen-experienced compartments could not be conclusively compared. Observed TCR beta diversity correlated strongly with the percentage of naive T cells measured by flow cytometry. The long-lived group showed more naive CD4+ T cells, fewer expanded clones and increased TCR diversity than the aged group, suggesting age selection.

The CDR3 holds 14 amino acids from the cysteine to the phenylalanine. Only the CDR3 part of the read is kept: 42 bases, read in frame from the first base. Trimming leaves V shorter by 9 bases and J shorter by 4 bases, with the junction holding 10 bases beyond the gene matches. From a lookup of the germline V gene, CDR1 and CDR2 are MDHEN and SYDVKM. The donors were 40 or so Caucasian individuals from Russia, aged roughly 6 to 100 years, who were systemically healthy. Approximately 9.3 milliliters of peripheral blood were drawn from each donor into EDTA-treated Vacutainer tubes. Ficoll-Paque density-gradient centrifugation was used to isolate PBMCs, with at least 7 million obtained per sample. Total RNA, at least 6 micrograms per sample, was extracted from PBMCs with Trizol reagent. For every donor, flow cytometry on a PBMC aliquot measured the percentage of naive CD45RAhigh/CD27high T cells. Receptor libraries were prepared by 5' RACE. Reads for this sample came from an Illumina HiSeq 2500. A second PCR of roughly 6 to 11 cycles was run with a J-beta primer mix and a sample-barcoded 5' primer. A unique molecular identifier was introduced onto each TCR beta cDNA molecule by a template-switch 5' adaptor carrying 12 random nucleotides. Each sample yielded at least 3 million CDR3-containing paired-end reads. First-strand cDNA was synthesized from all RNA with the Mint cDNA synthesis kit, primed by a TRBC-specific oligonucleotide. After uracil-DNA glycosylase treatment, a first 18-cycle PCR used universal primers M1SS and BC2_uni_R on all cDNA. The authors' analysis ran thus. Each sample was normalized by randomly selecting 1 million high-quality reads, each carrying a distinct molecular identifier. Instead of being binned into consensus sequences, reads that shared molecular identifiers were thrown out. CDR3 identification, clonotype clustering and error correction used MiTCR with a Q25 quality threshold and the strictest error-elimination algorithm. A nonparametric unseen species model with Euler transformation was used to estimate a lower bound on total TCR beta diversity. TCRdb reanalyzed the raw reads on its own, using fastp at Q25 for trimming and MiXCR for clone calling, and kept in-frame beta chains. Under each unique CDR3 protein, matching rows form one entry showing the most common genes and DNA. The V and J calls here are based on TCRdb, not the publication. The sample table lists over a million distinct CDR3 sequences, around 40% of them with a count of one. The ten largest clones add up to around 4% of the sample.

Material for sequencing was blood. The chain links TRBV28 with TRBJ1-2, with 8 middle bases fitting TRBD1. The sequence derives from a woman under 30 in good health. The sequenced DNA: TGTGCCAGTTTTCATGCAGGGGGCCTCTATGGCTACACCTTC. Its protein product is CASFHAGGLYGYTF.